This T cell receptor (beta chain) is drawn from a study of a mutant IDH1 vaccine in newly diagnosed glioma. In the study overall: Earlier treatment was radiotherapy, temozolomide, or both, with most getting both.

Sequenced by immunoSEQ multiplex PCR; TCRdb stores in-frame clones only, minus some. The sample lists about 88,000 clones, over 75% occurring once. Per the germline V gene, CDR1 is SNHLY and CDR2 is FYNNEI. V lost 8 bases and J 3 bases, leaving 11 bases between the germline ends. This CDR3 is built from 12 residues. Time point noted: baseline, week 1 (first vaccination visit). Regarding treatment: pre-vaccination baseline after standard-of-care therapy. The sample consisted of PBMCs, taken from a glioma patient treated with radiotherapy, temozolomide or both. The TCR originated in a man aged 35-49 years with glioma. Some clones in this sample may be carry-over from other donors' samples. The rearrangement uses TRBV2 and TRBJ2-7; a possible D gene is TRBD2 (6 bases). The CDR3 nucleotides read TGTGCCAGCGACAAGGAGGGCTACGAGCAGTACTTC. This sequence encodes CASDKEGYEQYF.